The present entry profiles one T cell receptor beta chain with its context. This specimen comes from a study of blood T cell repertoires in COVID-19. Overall study context: Spain, Italy and the United States supplied samples that represented acute and convalescent COVID-19.

Original methodology: From reference gene primer amplification, estimates of nucleated cell counts were derived. The repertoire was sequenced with immunoSEQ multiplex PCR; TCRdb's copy has only in-frame clones and lacks some. That table is the source of V, J and clone size, and D and trimming were worked out from the DNA. Of approximately 190,000 clones listed, 80% are singletons. Deletions cut 5 bases from V and 6 bases from J, with 14 bases between. There are 14 residues in the CDR3. Germline V gene lookup returns CDR1 SNHLY and CDR2 FYNNEI. The rearrangement links TRBV2 to TRBJ2-1; TRBD1 might be the D (7 bases). Sequencing input: peripheral blood. The TCR originated in a man between 60 and 75 years old with acute or convalescent COVID-19. The CDR3 region is CASSLAQGGNEQFF. The CDR3 DNA reads as TGTGCCAGCAGTTTGGCGCAGGGGGGCAATGAGCAGTTCTTC.